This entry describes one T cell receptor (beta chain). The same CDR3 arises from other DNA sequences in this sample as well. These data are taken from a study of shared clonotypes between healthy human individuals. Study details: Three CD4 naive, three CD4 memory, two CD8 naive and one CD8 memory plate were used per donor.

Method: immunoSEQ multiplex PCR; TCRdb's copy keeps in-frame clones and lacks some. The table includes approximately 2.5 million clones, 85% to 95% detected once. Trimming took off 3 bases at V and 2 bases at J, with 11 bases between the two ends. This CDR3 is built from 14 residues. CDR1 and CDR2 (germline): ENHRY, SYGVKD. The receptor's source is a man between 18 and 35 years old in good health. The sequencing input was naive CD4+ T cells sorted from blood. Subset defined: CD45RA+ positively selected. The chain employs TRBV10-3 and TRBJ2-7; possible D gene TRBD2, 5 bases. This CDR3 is CAISDGRETYEQYF. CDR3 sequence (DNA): TGTGCCATCAGTGACGGTAGGGAGACCTACGAGCAGTACTTC.